This T cell receptor (beta chain) was captured by sequencing in a study of T cell changes during pregnancy in multiple sclerosis. Using immunoSEQ multiplex PCR, the repertoire was profiled, and TCRdb retains in-frame clones only, with some absent. The sample lists about 86,000 clones; 75% to 95% were seen once. This TCR was recovered from a female donor in good health, enrolled as a control in a pregnancy study. Sequencing used peripheral blood, obtained in the first trimester of pregnancy.

The CDR3, as DNA: TGCGCCAGCGCGGTGCCAGGGGCGGCCTACAATGAGCAGTTCTTC. Translation gives CASAVPGAAYNEQFF. The chain joins TRBV4-1 to TRBJ2-1; D perhaps matches TRBD1 (6 bases). V was cut by 8 bases and J by 2 bases, with 16 bases left in between. The CDR3 length is 15 residues. Germline CDR1 reads MGHRA; CDR2 reads YSYEKL.